These 29 T cell receptor beta chains were sequenced from one sample in a study of monozygotic twins with cystic fibrosis. Sequencing was performed with immunoSEQ multiplex PCR; in TCRdb, only in-frame clones are kept and a portion is missing. The sample has 30,000 to 35,000 clones, approximately 72% seen once. The specimen was blood. Receptors were obtained from a girl aged 10-17 years with cystic fibrosis.

This chain links TRBV4-3 with TRBJ2-2, with 9 positions matching TRBD2. After removal of 2 bases from V and 5 bases from J, the junction contained 9 bases not matched to a gene. The CDR3 consists of 17 residues. The germline gives CDR1 LGHNA, CDR2 YSLEER. CDR3 nucleotides: TGCGCCAGCAGCCAACGACCTACCGGACTAGCGACCGGGGAGCTGTTTTTT. Translation gives CASSQRPTGLATGELFF.

V and J are TRBV7-9 and TRBJ1-1, with no clear D. Germline assignment: CDR1 SEHNR and CDR2 FQNEAQ (reference sequence). Trimming took 3 bases from V and 4 from J, leaving 9 bases between them. The CDR3 spans 13 residues. Written as DNA, the CDR3 is TGTGCCAGCAGCTTCCCCAGTATCACTGAAGCTTTCTTT. This encodes CASSFPSITEAFF.

This clone has just a few counts. The V and J genes are TRBV15 and TRBJ2-7, with a tentative D call TRBD1 (5 bases). Germline V gives CDR1 LNHNV, CDR2 YYDKDF (reference sequence). Trimming took 0 bases from V and 6 from J, leaving 15 bases between them. CDR3 length: 15 residues. CDR3 in amino acids: CATSRDRGDSREQYF. Here the CDR3 DNA reads TGTGCCACCAGCAGAGATCGCGGTGACAGCCGCGAGCAGTACTTC.

The V gene is TRBV27, the J gene TRBJ1-2, with D perhaps TRBD1 (6 bases). The length of the CDR3 is 18 residues. CDR1 MNHEY and CDR2 SMNVEV come from the germline V gene (reference sequence). Trimming removed 0 bases from V and 6 bases from J, with 23 bases in between. The CDR3 protein is CASSLSGSGAGEWDGYTF. Written as DNA, the CDR3 is TGTGCCAGCAGTTTATCGGGTAGTGGAGCAGGGGAGTGGGATGGCTACACCTTC.

This clone was observed once. The chain combines TRBV4-2 with TRBJ2-3, with D possibly being TRBD2 (5 bases). Looked up from germline, CDR1 is LGHNA and CDR2 is YNFKEQ. V lost 0 bases, J lost 0 bases, and 7 bases lay in between. The CDR3 consists of 15 residues. The CDR3 DNA sequence: TGTGCCAGCAGCCAAGAGGGAGCCAGCACAGATACGCAGTATTTT. Protein product: CASSQEGASTDTQYF.

The chain combines TRBV6-1 with TRBJ2-7, with 7 bases fitting TRBD2. The ends lost 1 base at V and 6 bases at J; junction bases unmatched: 6. CDR3 length equals 14 residues. Germline lookup yields CDR1 MNHNS and CDR2 SASEGT. The chain's CDR3 is CASSEVAGASEQYF. The CDR3 DNA sequence: TGTGCCAGCAGTGAAGTGGCGGGAGCATCCGAGCAGTACTTC.

This chain uses TRBV20-1 with TRBJ2-1; D call uncertain. The CDR3 covers 10 residues. V was pared by 3 bases and J by 13 bases, with 10 bases between. Germline CDR1 is DFQATT and CDR2 is SNEGSKA (reference sequence). The CDR3 sequence: CSARLEKQFF. CDR3 nucleotides: TGCAGTGCTAGGCTGGAAAAACAGTTCTTC.

The chain couples TRBV10-3 to TRBJ2-1; TRBD1 matches at 7 bases. V was pared by 3 bases and J by 5 bases, with 10 bases of the junction left unmatched. Germline V lookup: CDR1 ENHRY, CDR2 SYGVKD. This CDR3 is 16 amino acids long. CDR3 in amino acids: CAISEYKGQPNNEQFF. CDR3 bases: TGTGCCATCAGTGAATATAAGGGACAGCCCAACAATGAGCAGTTCTTC.

This chain links TRBV7-9 with TRBJ2-1, with D perhaps TRBD1 or TRBD2 (5 bases each). This CDR3 spans 14 amino acids. Germline CDR1 reads SEHNR; CDR2 reads FQNEAQ (reference sequence). Trimming left V 1 base short and J 8 bases short, with 12 bases between. The CDR3 bases are TGTGCCAGCAGCTTAGTCTCATTGGGGGATGAGCAGTTCTTC. Its translation is CASSLVSLGDEQFF.

The CDR3 region is CASSYTSGTADTQYF. The CDR3 coding sequence is TGCGCCAGCAGCTATACTAGCGGGACGGCAGATACGCAGTATTTT. The chain has TRBV4-3 and TRBJ2-3, with 10 bases aligning to TRBD2. Germline lookup yields CDR1 LGHNA and CDR2 YSLEER. This CDR3 contains 15 residues. The junction had 6 bases not matched to a gene; V was cut back by 5 bases and J by 4 bases.

The V call is TRBV20-1, the J call TRBJ1-5; D gene unclear. V lost 0 bases and J 7 bases, leaving 4 bases between the germline ends. The V gene's germline CDR1 is DFQATT and CDR2 SNEGSKA (reference sequence). This CDR3 contains 11 residues. CDR3: CSARDSQPQHF. Here the CDR3 DNA reads TGCAGTGCTAGAGATTCCCAGCCCCAGCATTTT.

V is TRBV28 and J is TRBJ2-7; D is unresolved. The CDR3 runs to 15 residues. Trimming removed 7 bases from V and 2 bases from J, with 18 bases in between. Germline values: CDR1 MDHEN, CDR2 SYDVKM. The CDR3 sequence is CASNPTRTDAYEQYF. DNA for the CDR3: TGTGCCAGCAACCCGACCCGGACGGACGCCTACGAGCAGTACTTC.

The gene calls are TRBV27 and TRBJ2-2; possibly TRBD1 for D (5 bases). V was clipped by 7 bases and J by 4 bases, with 19 bases between them. This CDR3 spans 16 amino acids. Germline CDR1 MNHEY, CDR2 SMNVEV (reference sequence). In nucleotides, the CDR3 is TGTGCCAGCACCCCCGCCCAGGGAATGATCACCGGGGAGCTGTTTTTT. Translating it yields CASTPAQGMITGELFF.

CDR3 DNA: TGCGCCAGCAGCCAAGCCCGGGGGGGTGGCGGGGAGCTGTTTTTT. Its protein is CASSQARGGGGELFF. V gene TRBV4-3 combines with J gene TRBJ2-2; the match to TRBD2 covers 8 bases. Germline-derived CDR1 and CDR2 are LGHNA and YSLEER. V was pared by 1 base and J by 7 bases, with 5 bases of the junction left unmatched. The CDR3 spans 15 residues.

This clone has just a few counts. The chain has TRBV7-9 and TRBJ2-3; TRBD2 matches 8 bases. The V segment lost 7 bases and the J segment 0 bases; nucleotides outside the gene matches: 6. CDR3 size: 15 residues. From germline, CDR1 is SEHNR and CDR2 FQNEAQ (reference sequence). The chain's CDR3 is CASNIAGSSTDTQYF. The CDR3 DNA reads TGTGCCAGCAATATAGCGGGGTCTAGCACAGATACGCAGTATTTT.

This sequence joins TRBV19 and TRBJ1-5; D is perhaps TRBD1 (5 bases). Germline V gene sequence: CDR1 LNHDA, CDR2 SQIVND (reference sequence). The CDR3 contains 15 residues. The ends were cut back, 3 bases at V and 0 bases at J, with 9 bases in the middle. Here the CDR3 DNA reads TGTGCCAGTAGTATTGGGGGAGATAGCAATCAGCCCCAGCATTTT. Translating gives CASSIGGDSNQPQHF.

The rearrangement joins TRBV15 to TRBJ1-4; weak D call: TRBD1 (6 bases). Germline V CDR1 and CDR2: LNHNV, YYDKDF (reference sequence). V was cut by 4 bases and J by 0 bases, with 15 bases left in between. This CDR3 region has 17 residues. CDR3 nucleotide sequence: TGTGCCACCAGCAACCCAAAAGGGGGAACAACTAATGAAAAACTGTTTTTT. Translating gives CATSNPKGGTTNEKLFF.

This chain uses TRBV6-6 with TRBJ2-5, with D perhaps assigned TRBD1 or TRBD2 (6 bases each). The ends were cut back, 0 bases at V and 5 bases at J, with 16 bases in the middle. Per germline, CDR1 MNHNY and CDR2 SVGAGI (reference sequence). This CDR3 has 16 amino acids. CDR3 in DNA: TGTGCCAGCAGTTACTCGGCAATCGGGGGCCGGGAGACCCAGTACTTC. Encoded protein: CASSYSAIGGRETQYF.

V usage is TRBV6-5 and J usage is TRBJ2-7; perhaps TRBD2 as D (6 bases). CDR3 length: 14 residues. Trimming removed 5 bases at V and 3 bases at J, with 14 bases between. Germline lookup yields CDR1 MNHEY and CDR2 SVGAGI. DNA of the CDR3: TGTGCCAGCAGTACGGGACTGCTCCTCTACGAGCAGTACGTC. This translates into CASSTGLLLYEQYV.

The V and J genes are TRBV7-2 and TRBJ2-3; D uncertain. Germline V lookup: CDR1 SGHTA, CDR2 FQGNSA. The ends were cut back, 3 bases at V and 1 base at J, with 11 bases in the middle. The CDR3 has 15 residues. CDR3 region: CASSFRAGGTDTQYF. CDR3 in DNA: TGTGCCAGCAGCTTTCGGGCTGGGGGCACAGATACGCAGTATTTT.

The chain uses TRBV7-9 and TRBJ2-5; 8 bases map to TRBD2. The V segment lost 4 bases and the J segment 4 bases; nucleotides outside the gene matches: 2. Looked up from germline, CDR1 is SEHNR and CDR2 is FQNEAQ (reference sequence). This CDR3 spans 13 amino acids. This CDR3 is CASSSGLGETQYF. CDR3 coding DNA: TGTGCCAGCAGCTCGGGACTAGGAGAGACCCAGTACTTC.

In its sample, this clone was seen a few times. V gene TRBV5-4 combines with J gene TRBJ1-1; D is undetermined. This CDR3 comprises 14 residues. V lost 2 bases and J 4 bases, leaving 12 bases between the germline ends. Looked up from germline, CDR1 is SGHNT and CDR2 is YYREEE (reference sequence). The CDR3 DNA reads TGTGCCAGCAGCTTTTTCCCGGCAGGCACTGAAGCTTTCTTT. Protein product: CASSFFPAGTEAFF.

This clone was detected only once. The chain links TRBV2 to TRBJ1-5; no firm D call. V lost 3 bases, J lost 0 bases, and 15 bases lay in between. CDR3 length: 17 amino acids. The germline V gene has CDR1 SNHLY and CDR2 FYNNEI. The DNA for the CDR3 is TGTGCCAGCAGTGACTTTGGCGTACAAGTTAGCAATCAGCCCCAGCATTTT. It translates to CASSDFGVQVSNQPQHF.

The gene calls are TRBV5-6 and TRBJ2-3; the D gene is possibly TRBD2 (7 bases). CDR1 and CDR2 from the germline V gene are SGHDT and YYEEEE. V lost 4 bases and J lost 6, with 18 bases in between. The CDR3 spans 15 residues. The CDR3 region has the DNA TGTGCCAGCAGCCCGGGGGGCCTAGGTGTCGATACGCAGTATTTT. Translated: CASSPGGLGVDTQYF.

The chain links TRBV5-1 to TRBJ2-7; 7 bases are a match to TRBD2. The germline gives CDR1 SGHRS, CDR2 YFSETQ. After removal of 5 bases from V and 5 bases from J, the junction contained 7 bases not matched to a gene. The length of the CDR3 is 13 residues. The DNA for the CDR3 is TGCGCCAGCAGTATTTGGACTAGGAACGAGCAGTACTTC. Residues: CASSIWTRNEQYF.

In its sample, this clone was seen a few times. This sequence joins TRBV30 and TRBJ2-1; 9 bases fit TRBD1. CDR1 GTSNPN and CDR2 SVGIG come from the germline V gene (reference sequence). The CDR3 has 15 residues. With 3 bases clipped from V and 9 bases from J, the junction kept 12 bases outside the gene matches. CDR3 in amino acids: CAWSHPGQGWGEQFF. CDR3 coding DNA: TGTGCCTGGAGCCATCCGGGACAGGGCTGGGGTGAGCAGTTCTTC.

This clone occurred once. This chain uses TRBV5-1 with TRBJ2-3; possibly TRBD2 for D (6 bases). CDR1 and CDR2 (germline): SGHRS, YFSETQ. The CDR3 totals 14 residues. V was pared by 4 bases and J by 4 bases, with 13 bases between. The CDR3 DNA sequence: TGCGCCAGCAGCACGGACACGGGGGCAGATACGCAGTATTTT. Residues: CASSTDTGADTQYF.

The V call is TRBV29-1, the J call TRBJ2-1; no clear D gene. This CDR3 spans 14 amino acids. From germline, CDR1 is SQVTM and CDR2 ANQGSEA. V was clipped by 5 bases and J by 7 bases, with 18 bases between them. CDR3 in amino acids: CSVSSRQARNEQFF. The CDR3 DNA is TGCAGCGTTTCTTCCCGCCAGGCCAGAAATGAGCAGTTCTTC.

The CDR3 protein is CASSLGAAAGSTDTQYF. The CDR3 DNA sequence: TGTGCCAGCAGCTTAGGCGCCGCGGCGGGTAGCACAGATACGCAGTATTTT. This chain joins TRBV11-3 and TRBJ2-3; maybe TRBD2 (5 bases). CDR1 is SGHNT, CDR2 YENEEA, per germline. V dropped 1 base and J dropped 0 bases, with 14 bases sitting between them. The CDR3 runs 17 residues.